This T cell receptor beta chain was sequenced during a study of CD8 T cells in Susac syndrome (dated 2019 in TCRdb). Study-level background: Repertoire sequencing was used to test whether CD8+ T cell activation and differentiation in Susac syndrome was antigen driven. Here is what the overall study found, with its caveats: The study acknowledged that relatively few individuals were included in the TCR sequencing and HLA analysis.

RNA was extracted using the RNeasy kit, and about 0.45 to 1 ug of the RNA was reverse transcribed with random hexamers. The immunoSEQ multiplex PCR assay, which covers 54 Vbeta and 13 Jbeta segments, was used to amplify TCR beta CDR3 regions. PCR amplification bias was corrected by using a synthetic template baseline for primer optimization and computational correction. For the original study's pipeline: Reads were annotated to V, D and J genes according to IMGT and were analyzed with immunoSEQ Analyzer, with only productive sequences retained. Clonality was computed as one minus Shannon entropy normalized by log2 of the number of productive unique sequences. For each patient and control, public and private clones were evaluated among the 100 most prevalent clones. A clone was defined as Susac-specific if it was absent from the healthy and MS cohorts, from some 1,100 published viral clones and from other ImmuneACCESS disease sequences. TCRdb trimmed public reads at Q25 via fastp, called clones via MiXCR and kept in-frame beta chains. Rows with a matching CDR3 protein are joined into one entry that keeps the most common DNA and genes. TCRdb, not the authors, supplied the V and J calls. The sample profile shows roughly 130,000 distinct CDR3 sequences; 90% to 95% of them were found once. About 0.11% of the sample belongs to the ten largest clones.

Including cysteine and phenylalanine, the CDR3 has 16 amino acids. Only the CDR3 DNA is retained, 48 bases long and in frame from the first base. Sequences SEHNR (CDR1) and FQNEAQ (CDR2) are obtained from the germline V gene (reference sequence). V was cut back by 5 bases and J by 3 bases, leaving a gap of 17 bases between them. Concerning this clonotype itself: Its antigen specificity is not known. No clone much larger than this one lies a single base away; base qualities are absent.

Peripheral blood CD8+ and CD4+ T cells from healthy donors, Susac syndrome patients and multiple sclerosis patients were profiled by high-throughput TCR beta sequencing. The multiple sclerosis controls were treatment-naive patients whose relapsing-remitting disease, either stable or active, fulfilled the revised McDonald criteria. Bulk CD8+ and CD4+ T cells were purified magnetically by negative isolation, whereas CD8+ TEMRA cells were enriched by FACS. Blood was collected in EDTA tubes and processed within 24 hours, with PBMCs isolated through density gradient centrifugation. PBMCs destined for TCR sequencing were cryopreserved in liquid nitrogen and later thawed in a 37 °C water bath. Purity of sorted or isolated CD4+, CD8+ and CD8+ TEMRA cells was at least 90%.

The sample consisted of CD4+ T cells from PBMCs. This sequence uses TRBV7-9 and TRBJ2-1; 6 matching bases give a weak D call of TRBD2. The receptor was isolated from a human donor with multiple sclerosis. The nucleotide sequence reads TGTGCCAGCAGCCCCGAGACTAGTCGGATCTACAATGAGCAGTTCTTC. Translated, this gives CASSPETSRIYNEQFF.